The present T cell receptor (beta chain) was sequenced within a study of molecular identifiers for immune sequencing clone quantification. This clonotype is judged medium-sized. TCRdb re-derived calls from the PCR reads in MiXCR, one entry per CDR3 protein. This table has about 9,800 distinct CDR3 sequences, roughly a fifth appearing once. V lost 1 base to trimming and J lost 3 bases, with 13 bases between them. Germline CDR1 is SQVTM and CDR2 is ANQGSEA. The CDR3 is 14 amino acids. The sequence was obtained from a human donor in good health. Some libraries in this study had Jurkat cell RNA spiked in. This chain uses TRBV29-1 with TRBJ2-7; D is uncertain. What was sequenced was naive CD8+ T cells from blood, with Jurkat cell RNA spiked in. Indicated subset: FACS-sorted CD8+CD4-CCR7+CD45RA+ naive T cells. CDR3 nucleotide sequence: TGCAGCGTTGAAGGGTACGGGCTGGGCTACGAGCAGTACTTC. Amino acid sequence: CSVEGYGLGYEQYF.